One T cell receptor beta chain is described in this entry. The sample originates from a study of monozygotic twins with inflammatory bowel disease. The CDR3 spans 15 residues. TCRdb re-called the 5' RACE reads and shows each CDR3 protein once, DNA omitted. This sample contains under 350,000 distinct CDR3 sequences. This TCR was recovered from a human donor with ulcerative colitis or Crohn's disease, or a healthy co-twin of an affected twin (not recorded which). Sequencing used blood. The rearrangement uses TRBV12-3 or TRBV12-4 and TRBJ2-2; TCRdb designates TRBD2, a call that cannot be tested without DNA. The CDR3 region is CASSFFLRAVGELFF.